This TCR beta chain appears in the sequencing data of a study of blood T cell repertoires in COVID-19. Study overall: Acute-phase and convalescent COVID-19 samples originated in the United States, Italy and Spain.

This CDR3 contains 16 residues. The germline CDR1 and CDR2 sequences are MDHEN and SYDVKM. Trimming shortened V by 3 bases and J by 5 bases, and 16 bases separated the two germline ends. TCRdb's table, derived via immunoSEQ multiplex PCR, lists solely in-frame clones and lacks some. Of about 140,000 clones in the sample, about 86% were seen once. The clonotype was recovered from a woman in her sixties with acute or convalescent COVID-19. Sequenced input: peripheral blood. The chain is built from TRBV28 and TRBJ1-4, with a weak D call TRBD1 (5 bases). Here the CDR3 reads CASSLAVTGLNEKLFF. CDR3 coding DNA: TGTGCCAGCAGTTTGGCCGTCACAGGCCTAAATGAAAAACTGTTTTTT.